This note documents a single T cell receptor beta chain sequence. The antigen remains undetermined. This specimen belongs to a study of cytomegalovirus exposure and HLA in healthy donors. Overall study context: There were approximately 400 genotyped donors. Of these, roughly 80% fell in the genetic ancestry cluster associated with self-reported Caucasian donors.

Germline V gene lookup returns CDR1 MNHNY and CDR2 SVGAGI (reference sequence). This CDR3 spans 16 amino acids. With 2 bases clipped from V and 7 bases from J, the junction kept 11 bases outside the gene matches. The PCR made use of 60 Vbeta and 13 Jbeta primers. Clones were sequenced by immunoSEQ multiplex PCR, and TCRdb holds only the in-frame ones, with some missing. The sample contains over 150,000 clones, approximately 80% of which appear only once. General observations from the study: In vitro testing confirmed a few CMV-associated chains as specific for CMV antigens. Links to common viral pathogens appeared, in a later analysis, for several of the most significant clusters.

The sample comprised PBMCs. The V and J genes are TRBV6-6 and TRBJ1-5; 7 positions agree with TRBD1. The receptor comes from a man aged 30 to 39 in good health and CMV-seronegative. In nucleotides, the CDR3 is TGTGCCAGCAGTTACGGGCGACAGGGAGTGTTGCAGCCCCAGCATTTT. It is translated as CASSYGRQGVLQPQHF.